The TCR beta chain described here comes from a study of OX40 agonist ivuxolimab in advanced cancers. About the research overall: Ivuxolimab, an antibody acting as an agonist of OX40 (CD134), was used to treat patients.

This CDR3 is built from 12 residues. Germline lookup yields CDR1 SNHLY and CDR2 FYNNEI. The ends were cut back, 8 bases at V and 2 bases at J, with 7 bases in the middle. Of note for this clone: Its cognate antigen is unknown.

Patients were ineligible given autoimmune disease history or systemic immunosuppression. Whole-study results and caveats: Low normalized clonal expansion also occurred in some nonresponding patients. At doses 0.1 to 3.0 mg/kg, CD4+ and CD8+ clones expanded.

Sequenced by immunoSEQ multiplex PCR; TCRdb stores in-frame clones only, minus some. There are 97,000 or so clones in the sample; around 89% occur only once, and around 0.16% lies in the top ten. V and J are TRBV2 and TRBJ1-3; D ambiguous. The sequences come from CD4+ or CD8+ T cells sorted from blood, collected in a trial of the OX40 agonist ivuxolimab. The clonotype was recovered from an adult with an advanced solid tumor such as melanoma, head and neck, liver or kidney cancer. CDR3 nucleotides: TGTGCCAGCGAGGGCCCTGGAAACACCATATATTTT. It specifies CASEGPGNTIYF.